The entry that follows covers one T cell receptor beta chain sequence. The antigen remains unidentified. The assay was immunoSEQ multiplex PCR, and TCRdb's table has in-frame clones only and misses some. The table includes some 150,000 clones, 87% detected once. Germline CDR1 is MGHRA and CDR2 is YSYEKL. V was pared by 2 bases and J by 1 base, with 7 bases of the junction left unmatched. The CDR3 sequence is 16 residues long. This entry belongs to a study of cytomegalovirus exposure and HLA in healthy donors. Study-wide findings and caveats: Whilst most TCR sequences proved rare, a subset of public TCRs occurred across many donors. TCR beta chains numbering more than 150 were designated cytomegalovirus-associated.

This clonotype was obtained from a man between 18 and 35 years old in good health and CMV-seropositive. The chain recombines TRBV4-1 with TRBJ2-5; TRBD2 matches 7 bases. The sequenced sample was PBMCs. CDR3 sequence reads: CASSQSTGGPQETQYF. CDR3 bases: TGCGCCAGCAGCCAATCGACGGGGGGACCCCAAGAGACCCAGTACTTC.